The 14 T cell receptor beta chains listed next were all sequenced from one sample in a study of shared clonotypes between healthy human individuals. Method: immunoSEQ multiplex PCR; TCRdb's copy keeps in-frame clones and lacks some. The data contain about 1,500,000 clones, around 97% of them seen just once; the ten biggest clones take up about 1%. Sequencing was performed on naive CD4+ T cells sorted from blood. Subset noted: CD45RA+ positively selected. Every receptor here comes from a man aged 25-40 years in good health.

The rearrangement joins TRBV5-5 to TRBJ1-1; no clear D gene. Germline V gives CDR1 SGHKS, CDR2 YYEKEE (reference sequence). V gave up 1 base and J gave up 1 base, with 14 bases separating them. This CDR3 is built from 16 residues. The chain's CDR3 is CASSLTPTVRNTEAFF. CDR3 in DNA: TGTGCCAGCAGCTTGACCCCTACCGTCCGGAACACTGAAGCTTTCTTT.

This clone was counted once. This rearrangement joins TRBV29-1 to TRBJ1-1, with 7 bases fitting TRBD1. The CDR3 is 14 residues long. Germline V gene sequence: CDR1 SQVTM, CDR2 ANQGSEA. After removal of 7 bases from V and 6 bases from J, the junction contained 14 bases not matched to a gene. The CDR3 is CSAAQHTDRAEAFF. The CDR3 nucleotides read TGCAGCGCCGCCCAACATACCGACAGGGCTGAAGCTTTCTTT.

A few counts support this clone. The CDR3 coding sequence is TGTGCCAGCAGCTCAGGGGTTGATCAGCCCCAGCATTTT. Amino acid sequence: CASSSGVDQPQHF. The rearrangement uses TRBV7-3 and TRBJ1-5, with D possibly TRBD1 on 6 matching bases. This CDR3 has 13 residues. V lost 4 bases and J lost 5, with 9 bases in between. Germline CDR1 reads SGHTA; CDR2 reads FQGTGA.

Of note for this clone: Other DNA variants within this sample encode the same CDR3. The chain employs TRBV7-3 and TRBJ2-7; tentatively, D is TRBD2 (7 bases). The CDR3 spans 13 residues. Germline V gene sequence: CDR1 SGHTA, CDR2 FQGTGA. The V and J ends lost 1 base and 4 bases respectively, with 8 bases between them. CDR3 residues: CASSLKGGYEQYF. CDR3 DNA sequence: TGTGCCAGCAGCTTAAAGGGGGGGTACGAGCAGTACTTC.

The chain is built from TRBV5-5 and TRBJ2-1; 8 positions agree with TRBD2. Germline V gene data show CDR1 as SGHKS and CDR2 as YYEKEE (reference sequence). The CDR3 is 16 amino acids. The V gene end was trimmed by 0 bases and the J gene end by 4 bases; junction bases not matched to a gene: 6. The CDR3 sequence is CASSLGSGSWYNEQFF. For the CDR3, the DNA is TGTGCCAGCAGCTTGGGGAGCGGGAGCTGGTACAATGAGCAGTTCTTC.

This clone was detected only once. The gene calls are TRBV7-3 and TRBJ2-1, with TRBD2 matching 7 bases. The CDR3 extends over 16 amino acids. Germline CDR1 SGHTA, CDR2 FQGTGA. Unmatched junction bases numbered 10, after V lost 3 bases and J lost 5 bases. CDR3 sequence: CASSLRSGKLDNEQFF. The CDR3 DNA is TGTGCCAGCAGCTTGAGGAGCGGGAAATTAGACAATGAGCAGTTCTTC. The full variable domain, rest sourced from reference TRBV7-3 and TRBJ2-1, is GAGVSQTPSNKVTEKGKYVELRCDPISGHTALYWYRQSLGQGPEFLIYFQGTGAADDSGLPNDRFFAVRPEGSVSTLKIQRTERGDSAVYLCASSLRSGKLDNEQFFGPGTRLTVL.

The chain joins TRBV28 to TRBJ2-7; 7 bases match TRBD2. The V segment lost 5 bases and the J segment 2 bases; nucleotides outside the gene matches: 9. The CDR3 sequence is 15 residues long. CDR1 and CDR2 (germline): MDHEN, SYDVKM. CDR3 loop: CASSPTIGGTYEQYF. Here the CDR3 DNA reads TGTGCCAGCAGTCCGACTATCGGGGGGACCTACGAGCAGTACTTC.

Worth noting for this clone: Other DNA sequences in the same sample also yield this CDR3. The chain is built from TRBV9 and TRBJ2-6, with D perhaps TRBD1 or TRBD2 (5 bases each). The V and J ends lost 2 bases and 2 bases respectively, with 8 bases between them. The CDR3 is 15 amino acids. Germline assignment: CDR1 SGDLS and CDR2 YYNGEE. In nucleotides, the CDR3 is TGTGCCAGCAGCGTTCGGGGCACTGGGGCCAACGTCCTGACTTTC. Translation: CASSVRGTGANVLTF.

The J gene is TRBJ2-1, the V gene TRBV4-2; no clear D. This CDR3 contains 13 residues. Per the germline V gene, CDR1 is LGHNA and CDR2 is YNFKEQ. Trimming removed 1 base from V and 6 bases from J, with 7 bases in between. The CDR3 loop reads CASSQVLGNEQFF. The CDR3 DNA reads TGTGCCAGCAGCCAAGTTTTGGGCAATGAGCAGTTCTTC.

This clone was found a few times. The chain couples TRBV28 to TRBJ2-2; no reliable D call. V was shortened by 6 bases and J by 2 bases, with 10 bases between the two germline ends. The germline V gene encodes CDR1 MDHEN and CDR2 SYDVKM. The CDR3 contains 14 residues. The CDR3 is CASRTLFNTGELFF. The CDR3 coding sequence is TGTGCCAGCAGGACTTTATTCAACACCGGGGAGCTGTTTTTT. Looking up the rest from reference TRBV28 and TRBJ2-2 gives the full variable domain: DVKVTQSSRYLVKRTGEKVFLECVQDMDHENMFWYRQDPGLGLRLIYFSYDVKMKEKGDIPEGYSVSREKKERFSLILESASTNQTSMYLCASRTLFNTGELFFGEGSRLTVL.

The chain recombines TRBV4-3 with TRBJ1-4, with 8 nucleotides matching TRBD1. V trimming: 1 base; J trimming: 8 bases; junction bases outside the gene matches: 12. The CDR3 spans 17 residues. Germline CDR1 and CDR2: LGHNA and YSLEER. For the CDR3, the DNA is TGCGCCAGCAGCCAAGGAGACAGGGGTATTGGAGAGGAAAAACTGTTTTTT. It translates to CASSQGDRGIGEEKLFF.

The genes are TRBV21-1 and TRBJ2-6; the listed D gene, TRBD1, was not tested against the DNA. TRBV21-1 is noted as a pseudogene. The CDR3 spans 20 residues. CDR3 DNA: TGTGCCAGCAGCAGAGGCGACAGGGGGCGTCAGGACTCTGGGGCCAACGTCCTGACTTTC. Translation: CASSRGDRGRQDSGANVLTF.

V gene TRBV6-5 combines with J gene TRBJ2-7; tentatively, D is TRBD2 (6 bases). CDR1 and CDR2 from the germline V gene are MNHEY and SVGAGI. This CDR3 is built from 16 residues. The V end lost 0 bases, the J end lost 7 bases, and 19 bases lay between the germline ends. In nucleotides, the CDR3 is TGTGCCAGCAGTTACTCGATTTCGGGGGTGGCGTGGGAGCAGTACTTC. This encodes CASSYSISGVAWEQYF.

The chain uses TRBV7-2 and TRBJ2-1, with 8 bases aligning to TRBD2. The CDR3 spans 17 residues. J lost 0 bases, V lost 5 bases, and 9 bases had no gene match. CDR1 and CDR2 from the germline V gene are SGHTA and FQGNSA. CDR3 loop: CASSPLAGTSSYNEQFF. The CDR3 coding sequence is TGTGCCAGCAGCCCCTTAGCGGGAACGAGCTCCTACAATGAGCAGTTCTTC. The full variable domain, in which reference TRBV7-2 and TRBJ2-1 provide the parts outside the CDR3, is GAGVSQSPSNKVTEKGKDVELRCDPISGHTALYWYRQSLGQGLEFLIYFQGNSAPDKSGLPSDRFSAERTGGSVSTLTIQRTQQEDSAVYLCASSPLAGTSSYNEQFFGPGTRLTVL.